The 3 T cell receptor beta chains presented below share a single source sample, sequenced in a study of tumor-infiltrating lymphocytes in oesophageal squamous cell carcinoma (dated by TCRdb to 2016 to 2018). Library preparation was by PCR. The sample was run on an Illumina HiSeq 2000. TCRdb reprocessing: public reads trimmed at Q25 with fastp, clones called with MiXCR, in-frame beta chains kept. Rows with one shared CDR3 protein collapse into an entry with the most common genes and DNA. In this sample the table shows 20,000 to 25,000 distinct CDR3 sequences, more than 35% of which occur a single time. In total, the top ten clones hold about 23% of the sample. The sample comprised esophageal tumor tissue. Receptors were obtained from a male donor with esophageal squamous cell carcinoma.

This clonotype was detected ten times or more. Possible read error: a much larger clone is one base away. The V gene is TRBV27, the J gene TRBJ2-1, with 8 bases lining up with TRBD2. The end of the DNA fits TRBJ2-7 better, so the J call may be wrong. Germline lookup yields CDR1 MNHEY and CDR2 SMNVEV (reference sequence). The CDR3 sequence is 14 residues long. The CDR3, as DNA: TGTGCCACATATCGGGGGGGCGATTACAATGAGCAGTACTTC. It codes for CATYRGGDYNEQYF.

Turning to this clonotype: This may stem from a read error, because a much larger clone lies one nucleotide away. This is likely a read error, given that the CDR3 carries no conserved phenylalanine or tryptophan at its end. The chain uses TRBV2 and TRBJ2-5; no definite D call. The J call could be wrong; TRBJ2-6 is a better fit for the DNA end. The V gene's germline CDR1 is SNHLY and CDR2 FYNNEI. This CDR3 has 16 amino acids. The CDR3 DNA follows: TGTGCCAGCAACCTTGGCATTTACTCTGGGGCCAACGTCCTGACTTCC. It is translated as CASNLGIYSGANVLTS.

Worth noting for this clonotype: The junction shows a germline mismatch at one end, possibly a read error. The J gene is TRBJ2-5, the V gene TRBV28, with a possible D match to TRBD1 (6 bases). Germline CDR1 is MDHEN and CDR2 is SYDVKM. The length of the CDR3 is 16 residues. CDR3 residues: CASSSYRQENTGELYF. CDR3 in DNA: TGTGCCAGCAGTTCCTACCGACAGGAGAACACCGGGGAGCTGTATTTT.